A single sample gave rise to the 5 T cell receptor beta chains below, sequenced in a study of siplizumab effects on memory and regulatory T cells. The method was immunoSEQ multiplex PCR; TCRdb's version includes in-frame clones alone and lacks a portion of them. The table lists over 95,000 clones, over 85% of them singletons. The sequenced sample consisted of non-Treg CD4+ T cells sorted from blood. The receptors shown here come from a human donor in good health.

Note on this clone: The junction differs from germline at one of its ends, possibly a read error. The genes are TRBV15 and TRBJ2-7; 8 bases line up with TRBD1. The CDR3 spans 12 residues. The germline V gene encodes CDR1 LNHNV and CDR2 YYDKDF (reference sequence). CDR3 bases: TGTGCCACCAGCAGTCCATGGGGACAGGTTTGCTTC. Its protein product is CATSSPWGQVCF.

This chain joins TRBV4-1 and TRBJ2-5, with 12 bases lining up with TRBD2. Unmatched junction bases numbered 7, after V lost 0 bases and J lost 2 bases. The CDR3 has 18 residues. Germline loops: CDR1 MGHRA, CDR2 YSYEKL. The CDR3 DNA reads TGCGCCAGCAGCCAAGATATCCCCCTAGCGGGGGGGCAAGAGACCCAGTACTTC. Its protein is CASSQDIPLAGGQETQYF.

CDR3 region: CASTWEGQPQHF. Written as DNA, the CDR3 is TGTGCCAGTACTTGGGAAGGTCAGCCCCAGCATTTT. J is TRBJ1-5 and V is TRBV19, with D unclear. Germline V gives CDR1 LNHDA, CDR2 SQIVND (reference sequence). V was shortened by 7 bases and J by 6 bases, with 10 bases between the two germline ends. This CDR3 region has 12 residues.

This chain joins TRBV2 and TRBJ2-2; no clear D. The CDR3 sequence is 14 residues long. Germline-derived CDR1 and CDR2 are SNHLY and FYNNEI. Trimming took off 6 bases at V and 0 bases at J, with 8 bases between the two ends. The chain's CDR3 is CASRRPANTGELFF. In DNA form, the CDR3 reads TGTGCCAGCAGGCGTCCAGCGAACACCGGGGAGCTGTTTTTT.

The chain carries TRBV10-3 and TRBJ1-5, with 8 bases fitting TRBD1. Germline V lookup: CDR1 ENHRY, CDR2 SYGVKD. The J segment lost 6 bases and the V segment lost 2 bases, leaving 6 bases of the junction unmatched. There are 15 residues in the CDR3. The CDR3 loop is CAISEDRGGSQPQHF. The CDR3 DNA reads TGTGCCATCAGTGAGGACAGGGGAGGGAGTCAGCCCCAGCATTTT.